Listed below are T cell receptor beta chains from one sample, sequenced in a study of blood T cells in healthy people across ages. TCRdb used MiXCR to reprocess the 5' RACE reads, holding one entry per CDR3 protein. The sample has roughly 1,500,000 distinct CDR3 sequences; approximately 32% are singletons. Sequencing input: blood. The receptors originated from a woman aged 25 to 39 in good health. CDR3s include the opening cysteine and the closing phenylalanine or tryptophan. The order of the fields is J gene, V gene, D gene, clone size, CDR3 DNA, CDR3 protein. D genes are given only for firm matches. Clone size is given for some rows only: seen once, a few or many times, or a class if the clone is expanded.

TRBJ2-7 TRBV4-1 . few TGCGCCAGCAGCCAAGAAGGGATTCGGACCCTAACAGGCTACGAGCAGTACTTC CASSQEGIRTLTGYEQYF
TRBJ2-3 TRBV5-1 TRBD2 . TGCGCCAGCGGGCGGGGGACTAGCGGGATCACAGATACGCAGTATTTT CASGRGTSGITDTQYF
TRBJ2-5 TRBV7-2 . few TGTGCCAGCAGCTTACGGGGGCGCGCGGGTCAAGAGACCCAGTACTTC CASSLRGRAGQETQYF
TRBJ2-5 TRBV20-1 . . TGCAGTGCTAGAAGTCGAGTCACGAGAGAGCAGCACTTC CSARSRVTREQHF
TRBJ1-5 TRBV20-1 . . TGCAGTGCTAGAGATGCCGGTAAAGGACAGCTCAATCAGCCCCAGCATTTT CSARDAGKGQLNQPQHF
TRBJ2-7 TRBV27 . few TGTGCCAGCAGTTTGCGACAGGCCGACTACGAGCAGTACTTC CASSLRQADYEQYF
TRBJ2-1 TRBV13 TRBD2 many TGTGCCAGCAGCCCCCGGACTAGTCTTTCCAATGAGCAGTTCTTC CASSPRTSLSNEQFF
TRBJ1-5 TRBV12-3/TRBV12-4 . . TGTGCCAGCAGTTTACATGGGGGCAATCAGCCCCAGCATTTT CASSLHGGNQPQHF
TRBJ2-7 TRBV7-2 . few TGTGCCAGCAGCCTATCCGGCACAGCAGAAGAGCAGTACTTC CASSLSGTAEEQYF
TRBJ2-5 TRBV11-2 . few TGTGCCAGCAGCTTAGTTTGGGGACAAGAGACCCAGTACTTC CASSLVWGQETQYF
TRBJ2-3 TRBV7-9 TRBD2 few TGTGCCAGCAGTTGGGTCCGGGGACTAGCGGATACAGATACGCAGTATTTT CASSWVRGLADTDTQYF
TRBJ2-7 TRBV3-1 . . TGTGCCAGCAGCCCGTTTGGTGGAATGAACTACGAGCAGTACTTC CASSPFGGMNYEQYF
TRBJ2-3 TRBV29-1 . few TGCAGCGTTGAAGAGGGGTGGCGGGGTCCAGATACGCAGTATTTT CSVEEGWRGPDTQYF
TRBJ2-1 TRBV25-1 . few TGTGCCAGCAGCCCAGACCCATGCAATGAGCAGTTCTTC CASSPDPCNEQFF
TRBJ2-5 TRBV5-4 TRBD1 . TGTGCCAGCAGCTTGCCCCCGGGACAGCAAGAGACCCAGTACTTC CASSLPPGQQETQYF
TRBJ2-7 TRBV6-2/TRBV6-3 . . TGTGCCAGCAGTTCAGGCGGGGGCTCCTACAATGAGCAGTACTTC CASSSGGGSYNEQYF
TRBJ1-2 TRBV6-5 TRBD1 . TGTGCCAGCAGGAAAACGGCAGGGGGAACTAACTATGGCTACACCTTC CASRKTAGGTNYGYTF
TRBJ2-3 TRBV7-3 . few TGTGCCAGCAGCTTGAAAGTTGGGCTTACTAGCACAGATACGCAGTATTTT CASSLKVGLTSTDTQYF
TRBJ2-1 TRBV7-3 TRBD2 . TGTGCCAGCAGCGCCGCCCTTAGCGGGGTGACGTCCTACAATGAGCAGTTCTTC CASSAALSGVTSYNEQFF
TRBJ1-2 TRBV11-2 . . TGTGCCAGCAGCCCCCTCGGGGGACCTTATGGCTACACCTTC CASSPLGGPYGYTF
TRBJ1-5 TRBV5-1 TRBD1 . TGCGCCAGCAGCTTGGGTGCAGGGGGCCCCAATCAGCCCCAGCATTTT CASSLGAGGPNQPQHF
TRBJ2-7 TRBV29-1 . many TGCAGCGTTGTTTCGGTGGCCGAGCAGTACTTC CSVVSVAEQYF
TRBJ2-7 TRBV5-1 TRBD2 few TGCGCCAGCAGCCGTAGCAGCGGGAACTACGAGCAGTACTTC CASSRSSGNYEQYF
TRBJ2-7 TRBV5-6 . . TGTGCCAGCAGCTTTGTTGGGACCCCTCAGTACTTC CASSFVGTPQYF
TRBJ1-6 TRBV12-3/TRBV12-4 . few TGTGCCAGCAGTTTAAAGTCGGGCCGGGTTAATTCACCCCTCCACTTT CASSLKSGRVNSPLHF
TRBJ2-1 TRBV7-9 . . TGTGCCAGCAGCCCCGCTTACAGGGCCTATGACGCCTACAATGAGCAGTTCTTC CASSPAYRAYDAYNEQFF
TRBJ2-3 TRBV4-1 TRBD2 . TGCGCCAGCAGACCAAGATACGAGCGGGGGACACAGATAACGCAGTATTTT CASRPRYERGTQITQYF
TRBJ1-2 TRBV6-1 . . TGTGCCAGCAGTGAAATGAGGACGGGTGCCTATGGCTACACCTTC CASSEMRTGAYGYTF
TRBJ1-1 TRBV6-2/TRBV6-3 . . TGTGCCAGCAGTTACCTCCCTGGGGTAGGCACTGAAGCTTTCTTT CASSYLPGVGTEAFF
TRBJ1-2 TRBV5-6 . . TGTGCCAGCAGCTCGATGACAGCCTTAGGGACTGGCTACACCTTC CASSSMTALGTGYTF
TRBJ2-1 TRBV12-5 TRBD1 . TGTGCTAGTGGTTTGGAAATACAGGGGTACAATGAGCAGTTCTTC CASGLEIQGYNEQFF
TRBJ2-7 TRBV7-9 TRBD2 many TGTGCCAGCAGCTTAGCGGGAGGGTACTCCTACGAGCAGTACTTC CASSLAGGYSYEQYF
TRBJ2-1 TRBV3-1 TRBD2 . TGTGCCAGCAGCCACGGGACTATCTACAATGAGCAGTTCTTC CASSHGTIYNEQFF
TRBJ2-7 TRBV28 . . TGTGCCAGCAGTTCGGGCAGCCTAACCTACGAGCAGTACTTC CASSSGSLTYEQYF
TRBJ1-4 TRBV10-2 . few TGCGCCAGCTGCCACTCAACTAATGAAAAACTGTTTTTT CASCHSTNEKLFF
TRBJ2-5 TRBV20-1 TRBD2 few TGCAGTCCAATTCAAGCGGGGGGAAAAGAGACCCAGTACTTC CSPIQAGGKETQYF
TRBJ2-5 TRBV29-1 . many TGCAGCGCCCCTGGGTTAGGGTCCGATTCGGGGGAGACCCAGTACTTC CSAPGLGSDSGETQYF
TRBJ1-2 TRBV9 . . TGTGCCAGCAGCGAAGGCCCTGAATTCTATGGCTACACCTTC CASSEGPEFYGYTF
TRBJ2-5 TRBV2 . . TGTGCCAGCACCTTAAACAAGGGGGGAAAGACCCAGTACTTC CASTLNKGGKTQYF
TRBJ2-7 TRBV5-5 . . TGTGCCAGCAGCTGGACGAGACAGGTTAGCTACGAGCAGTACTTC CASSWTRQVSYEQYF
TRBJ2-2 TRBV9 . . TGTGCCAGCAGCGTAGACCGCGGGGAGCTGTTTTTT CASSVDRGELFF